Here is one T cell receptor (beta chain) with its context. No antigen is known for it. A much larger clone is a single base away; this may be a read error. Authors of the study amplified TCR beta CDR3 regions from RNA transcripts. The study used the HTBI primer set for a first-round RT-PCR of the TCR CDR3. A single record per CDR3 protein comes from TCRdb applying MiXCR to the multiplex PCR reads. Of around 380,000 distinct CDR3 sequences listed, approximately 12% are singletons. The sample is drawn from a study of T cells in Graves' hyperthyroidism and ophthalmopathy. General observations from the study: From stable hyperthyroidism, ophthalmopathy was set apart by a 13 V-J model. Blood also showed most of the thyroid clonotypes that were expanded above 0.001.

The CDR3 covers 13 residues. Germline lookup yields CDR1 SQVTM and CDR2 ANQGSEA. When hyperthyroidism was first diagnosed, the blood sample was taken, preceding any ophthalmopathy symptoms. The clonotype comes from a young man with Graves' hyperthyroidism that later progressed to Graves' ophthalmopathy. The sequencing sample was made of blood. The rearrangement joins TRBV29-1 to TRBJ2-1; D possibly corresponds to TRBD1 (5 bases). This CDR3 is CSVVGVSYNKQFF. The DNA of the CDR3 is TGCAGCGTTGTAGGGGTGTCCTACAATAAGCAGTTCTTC.